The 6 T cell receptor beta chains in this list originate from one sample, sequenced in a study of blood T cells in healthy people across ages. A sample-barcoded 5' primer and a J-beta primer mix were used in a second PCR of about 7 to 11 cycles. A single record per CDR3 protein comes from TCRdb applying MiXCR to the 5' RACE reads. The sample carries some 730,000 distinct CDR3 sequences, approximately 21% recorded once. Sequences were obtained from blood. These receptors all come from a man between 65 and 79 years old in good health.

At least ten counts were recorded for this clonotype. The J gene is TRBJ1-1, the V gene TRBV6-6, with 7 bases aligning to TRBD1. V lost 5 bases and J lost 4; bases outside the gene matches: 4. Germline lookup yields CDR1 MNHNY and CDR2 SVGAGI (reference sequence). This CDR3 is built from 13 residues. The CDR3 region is CASSLPGGTEAFF. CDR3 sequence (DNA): TGTGCCAGCAGTCTCCCAGGGGGCACTGAAGCTTTCTTT.

The chain's CDR3 is CAMGQKSSYNEQFF. In DNA, the CDR3 is TGTGCCATGGGGCAGAAAAGCTCCTACAATGAGCAGTTCTTC. This chain joins TRBV10-3 and TRBJ2-1; possible D gene TRBD1, 5 bases. The V gene's germline CDR1 is ENHRY and CDR2 SYGVKD. The CDR3 totals 14 residues. Trimming cost V 9 bases and J 0 bases, with 12 bases left between them.

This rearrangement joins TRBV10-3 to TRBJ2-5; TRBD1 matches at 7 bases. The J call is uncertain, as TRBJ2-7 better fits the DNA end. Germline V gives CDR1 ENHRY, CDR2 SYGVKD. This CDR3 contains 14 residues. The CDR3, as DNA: TGTGCCATCAGTGACTCGACAGGGTCTGTCGAGCAGTACGTC. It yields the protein CAISDSTGSVEQYV.

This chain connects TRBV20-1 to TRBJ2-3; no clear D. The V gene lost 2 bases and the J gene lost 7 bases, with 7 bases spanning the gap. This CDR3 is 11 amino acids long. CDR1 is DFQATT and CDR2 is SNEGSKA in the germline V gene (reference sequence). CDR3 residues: CSARPRNTQYF. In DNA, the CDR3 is TGCAGTGCTAGACCCAGGAATACGCAGTATTTT.

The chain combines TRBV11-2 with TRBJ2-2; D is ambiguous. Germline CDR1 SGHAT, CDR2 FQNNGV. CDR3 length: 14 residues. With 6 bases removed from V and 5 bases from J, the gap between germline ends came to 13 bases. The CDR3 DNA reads TGTGCCAGCAGTCGACGAACCAGTACCGGGGAGCTGTTTTTT. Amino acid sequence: CASSRRTSTGELFF.

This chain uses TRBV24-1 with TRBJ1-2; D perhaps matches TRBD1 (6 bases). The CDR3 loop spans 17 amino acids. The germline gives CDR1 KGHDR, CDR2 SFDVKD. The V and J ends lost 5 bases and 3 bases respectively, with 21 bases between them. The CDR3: CATSAAVGGLGHYGYTF. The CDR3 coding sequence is TGTGCCACCAGTGCCGCTGTAGGGGGATTGGGTCACTATGGCTACACCTTC.